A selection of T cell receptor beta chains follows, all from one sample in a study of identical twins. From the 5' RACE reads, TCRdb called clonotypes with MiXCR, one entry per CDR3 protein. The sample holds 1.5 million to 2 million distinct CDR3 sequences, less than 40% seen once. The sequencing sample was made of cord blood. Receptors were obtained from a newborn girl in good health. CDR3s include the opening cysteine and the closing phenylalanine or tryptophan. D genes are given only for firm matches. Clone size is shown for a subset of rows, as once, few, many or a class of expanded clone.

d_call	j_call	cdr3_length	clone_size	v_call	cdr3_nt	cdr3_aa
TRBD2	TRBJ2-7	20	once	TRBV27	TGTGCCAGCAGTTTAGCCCTCGGGGCGGGAGGGCCCCTTTCCTACAATGAGCAGTACTTC	CASSLALGAGGPLSYNEQYF
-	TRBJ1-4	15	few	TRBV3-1	TGTGCCAGCAGCCACAGACCTGGGGGCCGGGAAAAACTGTTTTTT	CASSHRPGGREKLFF
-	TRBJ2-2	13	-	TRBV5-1	TGCGCCAGCAGCTTCTTCCGGACCGGGGAGCTGTTTTTT	CASSFFRTGELFF
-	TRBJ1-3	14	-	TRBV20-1	TGCAGCGCTAGTACCCCGGGGCAGCGAAACACCATATATTTT	CSASTPGQRNTIYF
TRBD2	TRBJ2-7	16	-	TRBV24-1	TGTGCCACCATTCACAAACTAGCGAAAAGGACCTACGAGCAGTACTTC	CATIHKLAKRTYEQYF
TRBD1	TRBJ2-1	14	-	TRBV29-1	TGCAGCGTCGCCAAGGGGGCGCGATACAATGAGCAGTTCTTC	CSVAKGARYNEQFF
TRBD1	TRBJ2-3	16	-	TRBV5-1	TGCGCCAGCAGCCGGGACAGTCCTACTAGCACAGATACGCAGTATTTT	CASSRDSPTSTDTQYF
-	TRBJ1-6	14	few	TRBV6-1	TGTGCCAGCAGTGAACTTCACTATAATTCACCCCTCCACTTT	CASSELHYNSPLHF
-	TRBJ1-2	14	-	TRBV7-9	TGTGCCAGCAGCAATAGCCCGACAGCCTATGGCTACACCTTC	CASSNSPTAYGYTF
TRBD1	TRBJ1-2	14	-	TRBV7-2	TGTGCCAGCAGCCGGGACAGGCCCAACTATGGCTACACCTTC	CASSRDRPNYGYTF
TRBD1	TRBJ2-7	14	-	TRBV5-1	TGCGCCAGCAGCTTGGAAAGGGGGCTCCACGAGCAGTACTTC	CASSLERGLHEQYF